This T cell receptor beta chain is drawn from a study of CD8 T cells in ankylosing spondylitis. Whole-study findings and limits: Significantly higher representation of disease-linked clones was reported for matched ankylosing spondylitis synovial fluid. CD8+ disease-linked clones were present at relatively low frequencies in blood. Prior literature has documented some motif variants in synovial fluid and blood from reactive arthritis.

Trimming pared 1 base from V and 6 bases from J, leaving 9 bases between. Germline CDR1 is DFQATT and CDR2 is SNEGSKA (reference sequence). This CDR3 region has 12 residues. Each TCR beta library was made by quantitative 5'-RACE that incorporated molecular barcodes. Using its own MiXCR run on the 5' RACE reads, TCRdb lists one record per CDR3 protein. The data hold under 250,000 distinct CDR3 sequences, with about 11% observed a single time. This clonotype has at least ten counts. As yet, its antigen is unknown. V usage is TRBV20-1 and J usage is TRBJ1-1; D is unclear. The sequence derives from a male donor with ankylosing spondylitis or in good health (not recorded which). Material for sequencing was blood, either unsorted or a sorted T cell fraction (not recorded which). The CDR3 region is CSARGLGPEAFF. DNA for the CDR3: TGCAGTGCTAGAGGGTTGGGTCCTGAAGCTTTCTTT.